The 6 T cell receptor beta chains given below trace back to one sample, sequenced in a study of cytomegalovirus exposure and HLA in healthy donors. The PCR made use of 60 Vbeta and 13 Jbeta primers. Data came from immunoSEQ multiplex PCR; TCRdb stores just in-frame clones and leaves some out. The sample contains more than 200,000 clones, less than 80% of which appear only once. The sequenced sample was PBMCs. The receptors derive from a girl aged 2 to 10 in good health and CMV-seronegative.

This chain connects TRBV5-1 to TRBJ2-2; 8 bases align to TRBD2. Germline CDR1 SGHRS, CDR2 YFSETQ. V was clipped by 0 bases and J by 4 bases; unmatched bases: 8. CDR3 size: 17 residues. This chain's CDR3 is CASSLGRGLALTGELFF. CDR3 DNA sequence: TGCGCCAGCAGCTTGGGAAGAGGACTAGCTCTCACCGGGGAGCTGTTTTTT. The full variable domain, rest sourced from reference TRBV5-1 and TRBJ2-2, is KAGVTQTPRYLIKTRGQQVTLSCSPISGHRSVSWYQQTPGQGLQFLFEYFSETQRNKGNFPGRFSGRQFSNSRSEMNVSTLELGDSALYLCASSLGRGLALTGELFFGEGSRLTVL.

CDR3 protein: CASSSLRLVNANEQFF. CDR3 in DNA: TGTGCCAGCAGCTCGCTACGACTAGTGAATGCCAATGAGCAGTTCTTC. The chain is built from TRBV7-9 and TRBJ2-1; the D gene is possibly TRBD2 (6 bases). Germline CDR1 is SEHNR and CDR2 is FQNEAQ (reference sequence). Trimming left V 4 bases short and J 6 bases short, with 19 bases between. The CDR3 loop spans 16 amino acids.

The rearrangement uses TRBV4-2 and TRBJ1-3; D might be TRBD1 (6 bases). CDR3 length equals 13 residues. Germline values: CDR1 LGHNA, CDR2 YNFKEQ. Trimming shortened V by 4 bases and J by 8 bases, and 12 bases separated the two germline ends. CDR3 sequence: CASSLDRLDTIYF. CDR3 coding DNA: TGTGCCAGCAGCCTTGACAGGTTAGACACCATATATTTT.

V is TRBV7-9 and J is TRBJ1-2, with TRBD1 matching 8 bases. The V and J ends lost 3 bases and 6 bases, in that order; junction bases with no gene match: 9. Germline V gene sequence: CDR1 SEHNR, CDR2 FQNEAQ (reference sequence). CDR3 length equals 15 residues. CDR3 in DNA: TGTGCCAGCAGCTTTCCAGAACCAGGGGGCAATGGCTACACCTTC. Protein sequence: CASSFPEPGGNGYTF.

This sequence joins TRBV9 and TRBJ1-5; 7 bases align to TRBD1. This CDR3 has 14 residues. The germline gives CDR1 SGDLS, CDR2 YYNGEE. V was pared by 3 bases and J by 5 bases, with 5 bases of the junction left unmatched. DNA of the CDR3: TGTGCCAGCAGCGCAGACAGGGACTATCAGCCCCAGCATTTT. Amino acids: CASSADRDYQPQHF.

A few counts support this clone. This sequence joins TRBV5-4 and TRBJ2-3, with 8 positions matching TRBD2. This CDR3 region has 15 residues. V lost 3 bases and J lost 3; bases outside the gene matches: 6. Germline V gives CDR1 SGHNT, CDR2 YYREEE (reference sequence). CDR3 loop: CASSSLAGITDTQYF. Here the CDR3 DNA reads TGTGCCAGCAGCTCTTTAGCGGGAATAACAGATACGCAGTATTTT.